The TCR beta chain under discussion was sequenced for a study of metastatic and nonmetastatic thyroid tumors. At the level of the study: Across peripheral blood and tumor or nodule tissue samples taken from malignant and benign thyroid patients, the repertoires were compared with one another.

As handled by the study authors: Across clinicopathological groups, CDR3 differences served as the basis for building a distant-metastasis classifier for papillary thyroid cancer. TCRdb re-analyzed the PCR reads using MiXCR. These V and J calls originate from TCRdb's pipeline instead of the authors' own analysis. The sample contains about 40,000 clones, over 25% of which appear only once. Study-wide results and caveats: Within blood and tumor, benign nodules reportedly had significantly lower TCR beta diversity than malignant thyroid tumors did.

Each patient came to thyroid surgery without any prior treatment (of any kind). Trimming took 4 bases from V and 2 from J; bases not matched to a gene: 12. This CDR3 region has 19 residues. The germline CDR1 and CDR2 sequences are MDHEN and SYDVKM. This clone was recorded many times. The antigen is not known. The chain combines TRBV28 with TRBJ2-6, with 9 bases identical to TRBD1. Sequenced input: blood. This sequence originates from a male donor with papillary thyroid cancer or a benign thyroid nodule (not recorded which). Some clones in this sample may be carry-over from other donors' samples. DNA of the CDR3: TGTGCCAGCAGTTATCGCGGGACAGGGAGGGTTGCTGGGGCCAACGTCCTGACTTTC. Its protein is CASSYRGTGRVAGANVLTF.